Below, one T cell receptor (beta chain) is given with its context. Repertoires were generated with immunoSEQ multiplex PCR, while TCRdb's copy carries only in-frame clones and drops some. Of about 150,000 clones in the sample, about 89% are singletons; the top ten hold about 0.55%. The CDR3 has 14 amino acids. Trimming cost V 5 bases and J 2 bases, with 12 bases left between them. Germline V lookup: CDR1 MNHNY, CDR2 SVGAGI (reference sequence). The data belong to a study of blood T cell repertoires in COVID-19. Study overall: Nucleic acid was either cDNA or gDNA, and it came from T cells, B-cell-depleted T cells, or PBMCs.

The rearrangement links TRBV6-6 to TRBJ1-2, with D tentatively TRBD1 (6 bases). The sequence was collected from a man aged 50 to 60 with acute or convalescent COVID-19. Material for sequencing was peripheral blood. The CDR3 DNA sequence: TGTGCCAGCAGTATGGGAGACAGGAACTATGGCTACACCTTC. Encoded protein: CASSMGDRNYGYTF.